Here is one T cell receptor (beta chain) with its context. This record comes from a study of blood T cell repertoires in COVID-19. This table comes from immunoSEQ multiplex PCR, and its TCRdb copy is limited to in-frame clones, with some not included. The sample records around 150,000 clones, around 92% being singletons. CDR1 and CDR2 (germline): SNHLY, FYNNEI. This CDR3 spans 15 amino acids. V gave up 3 bases and J gave up 7 bases; unmatched junction bases: 4. The receptor comes from a man aged 25-45 years with COVID-19, enrolled during active disease. This chain uses TRBV2 with TRBJ2-1, with 12 bases lining up with TRBD2. The specimen sequenced was peripheral blood. The CDR3 loop reads CASSDLLAGGNEQFF. CDR3 DNA sequence: TGTGCCAGCAGTGACCTGCTAGCGGGGGGGAATGAGCAGTTCTTC.